The entry below gives a single T cell receptor (beta chain) sequence along with its context. Time point reported: peripheral blood 6 weeks after treatment start. Each patient supplied 1 to 8 pretreatment and on-treatment samples. The sample is drawn from a study of PD-L1 blockade in urothelial cancer. Generated by immunoSEQ multiplex PCR, the TCRdb table keeps only in-frame clones and is missing some. The sample lists more than 60,000 clones; 88% were seen once. Sequences were derived from PBMCs, sampled around atezolizumab (anti-PD-L1) treatment. The source of this sequence is a man aged 55 to 70 with urothelial cancer.

CDR3 loop: CAISGRQGEAYEQYF. The CDR3 DNA reads as TGTGCCATCAGTGGGAGACAGGGAGAAGCCTACGAGCAGTACTTC. J is TRBJ2-7 and V is TRBV10-3; TRBD1 aligns across 7 bases. Germline lookup yields CDR1 ENHRY and CDR2 SYGVKD. V shed 4 bases, J shed 2 bases, and the junction held 8 bases outside the gene matches. The CDR3 runs 15 residues.